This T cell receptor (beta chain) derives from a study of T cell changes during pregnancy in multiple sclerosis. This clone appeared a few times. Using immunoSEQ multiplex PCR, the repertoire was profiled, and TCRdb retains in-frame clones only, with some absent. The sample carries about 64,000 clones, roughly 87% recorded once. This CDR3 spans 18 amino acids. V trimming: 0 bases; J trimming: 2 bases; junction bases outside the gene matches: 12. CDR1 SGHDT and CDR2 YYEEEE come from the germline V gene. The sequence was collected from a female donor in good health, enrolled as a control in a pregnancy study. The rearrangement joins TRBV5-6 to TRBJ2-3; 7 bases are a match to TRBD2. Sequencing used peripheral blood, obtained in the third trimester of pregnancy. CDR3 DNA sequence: TGTGCCAGCAGCTTGGTGGCTAGCGGTGGAGGTTTCACAGATACGCAGTATTTT. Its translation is CASSLVASGGGFTDTQYF.